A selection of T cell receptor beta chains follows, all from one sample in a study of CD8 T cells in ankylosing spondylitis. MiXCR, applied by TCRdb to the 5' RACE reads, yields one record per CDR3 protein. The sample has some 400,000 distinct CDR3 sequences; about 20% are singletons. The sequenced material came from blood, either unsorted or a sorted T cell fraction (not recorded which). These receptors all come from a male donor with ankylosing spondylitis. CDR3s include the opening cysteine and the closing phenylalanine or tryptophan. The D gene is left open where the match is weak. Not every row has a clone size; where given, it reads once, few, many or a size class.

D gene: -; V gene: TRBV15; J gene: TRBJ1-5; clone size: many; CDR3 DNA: TGTGCCACCGATTTGAGGGACGGTTATCAGCCCCAGCATTTT; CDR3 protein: CATDLRDGYQPQHF
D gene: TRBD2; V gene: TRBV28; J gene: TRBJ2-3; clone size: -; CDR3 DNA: TGTGCCAGCCACGGGACTAGCGACACAGATACGCAGTATTTT; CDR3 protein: CASHGTSDTDTQYF
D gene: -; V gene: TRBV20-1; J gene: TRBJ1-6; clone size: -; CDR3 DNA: TGCAGTGCTGGCCGGGAAATAGATTCACCCCTCCACTTT; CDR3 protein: CSAGREIDSPLHF
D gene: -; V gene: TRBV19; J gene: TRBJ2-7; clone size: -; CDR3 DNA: TGTGCCAGTAGCCTTTTTTGGGACGTCAGCTCCTACGAGCAGTACTTC; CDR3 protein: CASSLFWDVSSYEQYF
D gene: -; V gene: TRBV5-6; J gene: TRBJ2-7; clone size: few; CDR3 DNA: TGTGCCAGCAGCTTAGCCACCTTCGAGCAGTACTTC; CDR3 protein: CASSLATFEQYF
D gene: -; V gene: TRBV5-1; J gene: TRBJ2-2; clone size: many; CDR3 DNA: TGCGCCAGCAAGGACAGAATCGGCACCGGGGAGCTGTTTTTT; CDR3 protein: CASKDRIGTGELFF
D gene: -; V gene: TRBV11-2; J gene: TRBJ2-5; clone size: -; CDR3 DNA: TGTGCCAGCAGCGCAACTAGAGAGACCCAGTACTTC; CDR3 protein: CASSATRETQYF
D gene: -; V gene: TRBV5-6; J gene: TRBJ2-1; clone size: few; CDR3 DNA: TGTGCCAGCAGCTCCTTCCAGGGGTTCAATGAGCAGTTCTTC; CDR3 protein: CASSSFQGFNEQFF
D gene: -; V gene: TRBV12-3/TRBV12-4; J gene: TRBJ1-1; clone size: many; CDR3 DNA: TGTGCCAGCAGTTTGATGGAGCAAACTGAAGCTTTCTTT; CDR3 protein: CASSLMEQTEAFF
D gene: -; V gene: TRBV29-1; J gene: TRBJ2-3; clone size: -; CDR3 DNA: TGCAGCGTTCGGGGGAATAGCACAGATACGCAGTATTTT; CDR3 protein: CSVRGNSTDTQYF
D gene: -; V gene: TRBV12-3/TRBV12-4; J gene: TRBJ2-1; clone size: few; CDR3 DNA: TGTGCCAGCAGACCCAAAGGCTACAATGAGCAGTTCTTC; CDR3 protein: CASRPKGYNEQFF
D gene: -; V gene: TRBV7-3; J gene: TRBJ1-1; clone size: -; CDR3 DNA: TGTGCCAGCAGCTCACCACAGAACACTGAAGCTTTCTTT; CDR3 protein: CASSSPQNTEAFF
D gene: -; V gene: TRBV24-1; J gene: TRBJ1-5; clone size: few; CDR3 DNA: TGTGCCACCAGTGGAGGGACCGGGCAGCCCCAGCATTTT; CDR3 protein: CATSGGTGQPQHF
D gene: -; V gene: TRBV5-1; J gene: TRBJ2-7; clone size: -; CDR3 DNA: TGCGCCAGCAGCACCACTGGGCGGGACTCCTACGAGCAGTACTTC; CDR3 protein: CASSTTGRDSYEQYF
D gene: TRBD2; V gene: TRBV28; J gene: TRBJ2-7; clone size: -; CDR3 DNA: TGTGCCAGCAGTCTGCATAGCGGGAGGGCCTACGAGCAGTACTTC; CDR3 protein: CASSLHSGRAYEQYF
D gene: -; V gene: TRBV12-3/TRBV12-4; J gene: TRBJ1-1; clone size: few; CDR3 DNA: TGTGCCAGCAGTTTAGCTACGGATACTGAAGCTTTCTTT; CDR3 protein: CASSLATDTEAFF
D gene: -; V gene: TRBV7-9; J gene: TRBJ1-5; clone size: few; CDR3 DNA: TGTGCCAGCAGTGATCCCAATCAGCCCCAGCATTTT; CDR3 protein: CASSDPNQPQHF
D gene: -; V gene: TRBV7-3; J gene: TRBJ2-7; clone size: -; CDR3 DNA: TGTGCCAGCAGCTTATTTGACAACTACGAGCAGTACTTC; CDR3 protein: CASSLFDNYEQYF
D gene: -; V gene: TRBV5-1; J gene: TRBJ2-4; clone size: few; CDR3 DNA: TGCGCCAGCAGCTCCGGTCCAGGGGGGTCCGACATTCAGTACTTC; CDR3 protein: CASSSGPGGSDIQYF
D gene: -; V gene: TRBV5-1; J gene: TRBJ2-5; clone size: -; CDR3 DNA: TGCGCCAGCAGCTTGGGGACAGTGAGGGAGACCCAGTACTTC; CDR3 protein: CASSLGTVRETQYF
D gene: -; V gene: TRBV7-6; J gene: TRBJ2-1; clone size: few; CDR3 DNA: TGTGCCAGCAGCCTAATACAGAACAATGAGCAGTTCTTC; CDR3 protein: CASSLIQNNEQFF
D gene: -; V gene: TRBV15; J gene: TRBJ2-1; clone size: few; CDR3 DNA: TGTGCCACCAGCAGAGTTAGCGGAACATACAATGAGCAGTTCTTC; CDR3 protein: CATSRVSGTYNEQFF
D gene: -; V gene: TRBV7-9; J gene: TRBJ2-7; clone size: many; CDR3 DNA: TGTGCCAGCAGCCCCCTCTACGAGCAGTACTTC; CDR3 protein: CASSPLYEQYF
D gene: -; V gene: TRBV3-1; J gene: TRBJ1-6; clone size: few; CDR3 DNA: TGTGCCAGCAGCCACAGGGGTCTAACGTCACCCCTCCACTTT; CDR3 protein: CASSHRGLTSPLHF
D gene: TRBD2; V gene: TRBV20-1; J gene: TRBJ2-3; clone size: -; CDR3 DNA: TGCAGTGCCACAAGCGGGAGGGGCACAGATACGCAGTATTTT; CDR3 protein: CSATSGRGTDTQYF
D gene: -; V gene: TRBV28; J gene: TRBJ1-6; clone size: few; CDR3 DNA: TGTGCCAGCATGCGGGACGGGGGCTCACCCCTCCACTTT; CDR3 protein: CASMRDGGSPLHF
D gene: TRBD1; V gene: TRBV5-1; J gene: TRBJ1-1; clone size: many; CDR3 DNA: TGCGCCAGCAGCGAAGGGGACAGCATGAACACTGAAGCTTTCTTT; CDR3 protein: CASSEGDSMNTEAFF
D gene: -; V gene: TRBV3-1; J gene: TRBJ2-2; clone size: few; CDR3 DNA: TGTGCCAGCAGCCAAGGATTCCGACCCGACAACGGGGAGCTGTTTTTT; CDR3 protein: CASSQGFRPDNGELFF
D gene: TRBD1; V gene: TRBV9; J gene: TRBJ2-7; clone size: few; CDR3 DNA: TGTGCCAGCAGCTTCTCCGGGACAGCCTCCTACGAGCAGTACTTC; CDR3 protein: CASSFSGTASYEQYF
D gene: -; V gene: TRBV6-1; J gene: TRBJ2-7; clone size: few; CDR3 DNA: TGTGCCAGCAGCCCCGACAGGGACTACTCCTACGAGCAGTACTTC; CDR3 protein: CASSPDRDYSYEQYF
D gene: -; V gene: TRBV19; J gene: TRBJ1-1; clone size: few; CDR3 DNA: TGTGCCAGTAGTACAGTGCACAGGCTTTCGGGCACTGAAGCTTTCTTT; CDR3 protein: CASSTVHRLSGTEAFF
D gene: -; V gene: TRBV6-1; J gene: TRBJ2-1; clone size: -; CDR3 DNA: TGTGCCAGCAAAGAACTAGCTGCTTCTTACAATGAGCAGTTCTTC; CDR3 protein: CASKELAASYNEQFF
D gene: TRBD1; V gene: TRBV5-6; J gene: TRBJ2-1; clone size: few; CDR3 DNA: TGTGCCAGCAGCTCGACAGGGGGCTGGGAGAATGAGCAGTTCTTC; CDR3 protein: CASSSTGGWENEQFF
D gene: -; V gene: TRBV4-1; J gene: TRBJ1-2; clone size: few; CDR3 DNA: TGCGCCAGCAGCCAAGATATGGGCGTTAGGCGCGGCTACACCTTC; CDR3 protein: CASSQDMGVRRGYTF
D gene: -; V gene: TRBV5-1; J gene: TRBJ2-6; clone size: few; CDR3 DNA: TGCGCCAGCAGCATTAGGGATGGGGCCAACGTCCTGACTTTC; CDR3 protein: CASSIRDGANVLTF
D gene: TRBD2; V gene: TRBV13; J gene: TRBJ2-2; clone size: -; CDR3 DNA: TGTGCCAGCAGCAGGGGACTAGCGGGAGCCTTTTTCGGGGAGCTGTTTTTT; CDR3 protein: CASSRGLAGAFFGELFF
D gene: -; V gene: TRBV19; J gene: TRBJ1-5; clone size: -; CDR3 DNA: TGTGCCAGTAGTATCCCCCACGAAATATATAGCAATCAGCCCCAGCATTTT; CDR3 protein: CASSIPHEIYSNQPQHF
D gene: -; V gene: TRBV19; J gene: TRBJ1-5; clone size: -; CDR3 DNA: TGTGCCAGTAGTATGGAAACGGGGGGACTGAATCAGCCCCAGCATTTT; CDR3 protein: CASSMETGGLNQPQHF
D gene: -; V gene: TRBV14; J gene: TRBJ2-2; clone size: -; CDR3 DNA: TGTGCCAGCAGCCAAGAAAGGGCCCTGGGGACCGGGGAGCTGTTTTTT; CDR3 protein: CASSQERALGTGELFF
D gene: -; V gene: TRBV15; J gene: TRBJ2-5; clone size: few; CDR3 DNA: TGTGCCACCAGCAGAGCGTACCAAGAGACCCAGTACTTC; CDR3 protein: CATSRAYQETQYF
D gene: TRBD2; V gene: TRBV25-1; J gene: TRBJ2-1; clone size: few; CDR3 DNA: TGTGCCACAATAGCGGGAAACTACAATGAGCAGTTCTTC; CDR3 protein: CATIAGNYNEQFF
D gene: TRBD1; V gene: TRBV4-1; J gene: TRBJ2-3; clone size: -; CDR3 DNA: TGCGCCAGCAGCAACTTCCGGGACAGGGGGCTCCTCTCGCAGTATTTT; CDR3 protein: CASSNFRDRGLLSQYF
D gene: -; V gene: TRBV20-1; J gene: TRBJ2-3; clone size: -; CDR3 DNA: TGCAGTGCTAGGGCTGAGTGGAGTGTAGCCACAGATACGCAGTATTTT; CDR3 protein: CSARAEWSVATDTQYF
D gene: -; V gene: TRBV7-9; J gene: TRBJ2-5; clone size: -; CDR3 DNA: TGTGCCAGCAGCCCCCGGCCTCCGGGAGAGACCCAGTACTTC; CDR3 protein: CASSPRPPGETQYF
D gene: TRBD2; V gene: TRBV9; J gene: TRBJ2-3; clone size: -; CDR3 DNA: TGTGCCAGCAGCGGAAGGACTAGACACACAGATACGCAGTATTTT; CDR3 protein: CASSGRTRHTDTQYF
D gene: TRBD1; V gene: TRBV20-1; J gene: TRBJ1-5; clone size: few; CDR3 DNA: TGCAGTGCTAGTCAGGGGGGTTTCAATCAGCCCCAGCATTTT; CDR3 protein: CSASQGGFNQPQHF
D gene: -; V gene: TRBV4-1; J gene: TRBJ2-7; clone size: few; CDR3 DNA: TGCGCCAGCAGCCGAAACAGGGAAGAGGGTGGGTACGAGCAGTACTTC; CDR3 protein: CASSRNREEGGYEQYF